The table lists the clone carrying this T cell receptor (beta chain) with many counts. Its antigen is currently unknown. The V gene lost 3 bases and the J gene lost 0 bases, with 12 bases spanning the gap. The CDR3 sequence is 15 residues long. This sample stems from a study of T cells after yellow fever vaccination. Study-wide findings and caveats: Only a minor proportion of clonotypes was detected across both CD4 and CD8 compartments.

Template switching by 5'RACE produced TCR cDNA, adding a universal primer site and UMIs. TCRdb re-derived calls from the 5' RACE reads in MiXCR, one entry per CDR3 protein. Here the sample spans hundreds of thousands of distinct CDR3 sequences, about 12% being singletons. V is TRBV12-3 or TRBV12-4 and J is TRBJ2-7, with a weak D call TRBD1 (6 bases). The starting material was PBMCs, obtained on the day of the yellow fever booster vaccination. The clonotype originates from a man aged 30 to 39 who received the YFV17D yellow fever vaccine. The chain's CDR3 is CASSLETGLSYEQYF. The CDR3 nucleotides read TGTGCCAGCAGTTTGGAAACAGGGCTCTCCTACGAGCAGTACTTC.